These T cell receptor beta chains were read from a single sample in a study of T cells in Graves' hyperthyroidism and ophthalmopathy. Using its own MiXCR run on the multiplex PCR reads, TCRdb lists one record per CDR3 protein. The profile covers 300,000 to 350,000 distinct CDR3 sequences, with around 17% appearing a single time and roughly 33% taken by the ten largest. Input material: blood. The source is a man aged 25-45 years with Graves' hyperthyroidism. Both conserved end residues are part of each CDR3. Fields, in order: CDR3 protein, clone size, V gene, D gene, J gene. D genes are given only for firm matches. For some rows the clone size is stated as once, few or many, or as a class when expanded; others skip it.

CDR3: CASISSGLSTDTQYF
size: few
V: TRBV6-1
D: .
J: TRBJ2-3

CDR3: CASSLLARTDYEQYF
size: once
V: TRBV7-3
D: .
J: TRBJ2-7

CDR3: CASSYDSVTTDTQYF
size: many
V: TRBV5-1
D: .
J: TRBJ2-3

CDR3: CASSGGTDNEQFF
size: many
V: TRBV19
D: .
J: TRBJ2-1

CDR3: CASSKLGVMNTEAFF
size: few
V: TRBV19
D: .
J: TRBJ1-1

CDR3: CSARDETSWTNEQFF
size: few
V: TRBV20-1
D: .
J: TRBJ2-1

CDR3: CASRQSGAHTF
size: .
V: TRBV28
D: .
J: TRBJ1-2

CDR3: CAWSQGAGELFF
size: .
V: TRBV30
D: .
J: TRBJ2-2

CDR3: CASSATWRDEQFF
size: .
V: TRBV9
D: .
J: TRBJ2-1

CDR3: CSAPSVGADTEAFF
size: many
V: TRBV20-1
D: .
J: TRBJ1-1

CDR3: CASNLYTAPGLAVAGELFF
size: few
V: TRBV11-2
D: TRBD2
J: TRBJ2-2

CDR3: CASSQSRLHEQYF
size: many
V: TRBV3-1
D: .
J: TRBJ2-7

CDR3: CASGGDRGAFF
size: .
V: TRBV5-1
D: .
J: TRBJ1-1

CDR3: CASSPGPRENTEAFF
size: many
V: TRBV6-1
D: .
J: TRBJ1-1

CDR3: CASSPKLSGITDTQYF
size: .
V: TRBV6-1
D: .
J: TRBJ2-3

CDR3: CASSRTENTGELFF
size: few
V: TRBV5-5
D: .
J: TRBJ2-2

CDR3: CSASDGLWDTQYF
size: few
V: TRBV20-1
D: .
J: TRBJ2-3

CDR3: CASSPRTKLQETQYF
size: many
V: TRBV18
D: .
J: TRBJ2-5

CDR3: CASSPPLANEQFF
size: many
V: TRBV18
D: .
J: TRBJ2-1

CDR3: CASRRDPTAGTDTQYF
size: many
V: TRBV27
D: TRBD2
J: TRBJ2-3

CDR3: CASSNTGGFTGELFF
size: many
V: TRBV6-1
D: TRBD1
J: TRBJ2-2

CDR3: CASSPPDRGRDEQYF
size: many
V: TRBV28
D: TRBD1
J: TRBJ2-7

CDR3: CAWIRGRGIYGYTF
size: few
V: TRBV30
D: .
J: TRBJ1-2

CDR3: CASSLVVTGEAFF
size: .
V: TRBV7-9
D: TRBD1
J: TRBJ1-1

CDR3: CASSYGIAGSSYNEQFF
size: .
V: TRBV6-5
D: TRBD2
J: TRBJ2-1

CDR3: CASSLAGRTGELFF
size: many
V: TRBV5-1
D: .
J: TRBJ2-2

CDR3: CAGTGLAEQYF
size: many
V: TRBV30
D: .
J: TRBJ2-7

CDR3: CASSTTGGGLTEAFF
size: many
V: TRBV12-3/TRBV12-4
D: TRBD1
J: TRBJ1-1

CDR3: CASSPPGYLSTDTQYF
size: .
V: TRBV18
D: .
J: TRBJ2-3

CDR3: CASSLVGRREDTQYF
size: many
V: TRBV5-1
D: .
J: TRBJ2-3

CDR3: CSARATSGTTDTQYF
size: many
V: TRBV20-1
D: TRBD2
J: TRBJ2-3

CDR3: CSVVAGLYGNQAGELFF
size: .
V: TRBV29-1
D: .
J: TRBJ2-2

CDR3: CASSPPGGGIRGYTF
size: .
V: TRBV14
D: .
J: TRBJ1-2

CDR3: CASSPSSGTSTDTQYF
size: .
V: TRBV7-9
D: TRBD2
J: TRBJ2-3

CDR3: CASSWTGGTGTDTQYF
size: once
V: TRBV11-2
D: TRBD1
J: TRBJ2-3

CDR3: CASSLGSSGRYEQFF
size: few
V: TRBV5-6
D: TRBD2
J: TRBJ2-1

CDR3: CASSLGGIAGVQPQHF
size: .
V: TRBV7-2
D: .
J: TRBJ1-5

CDR3: CASSERAQGYGYTF
size: few
V: TRBV10-2
D: .
J: TRBJ1-2

CDR3: CATSDQTGMNTEAFF
size: many
V: TRBV24-1
D: TRBD1
J: TRBJ1-1

CDR3: CASSQGSGTQYF
size: many
V: TRBV28
D: .
J: TRBJ2-3

CDR3: CASSGDVNSPLHF
size: many
V: TRBV11-1
D: .
J: TRBJ1-6

CDR3: CASMGLNTEAFF
size: .
V: TRBV6-1
D: .
J: TRBJ1-1

CDR3: CASSVATGGETQYF
size: .
V: TRBV9
D: TRBD2
J: TRBJ2-5

CDR3: CASSHTGSPTEAFF
size: .
V: TRBV13
D: .
J: TRBJ1-1

CDR3: CASSADRGAAGELFF
size: few
V: TRBV9
D: TRBD1
J: TRBJ2-2

CDR3: CASSLSREGRDEQFF
size: many
V: TRBV7-8
D: .
J: TRBJ2-1

CDR3: CASTPGLETQYF
size: few
V: TRBV2
D: .
J: TRBJ2-5

CDR3: CSAGDIGSYNEQFF
size: .
V: TRBV20-1
D: .
J: TRBJ2-1

CDR3: CASTLSGRQMNTEAFF
size: .
V: TRBV6-1
D: .
J: TRBJ1-1

CDR3: CASSDRSGTGDEQYF
size: many
V: TRBV6-2/TRBV6-3
D: TRBD1
J: TRBJ2-7

CDR3: CASSDGPSETQYF
size: many
V: TRBV7-3
D: .
J: TRBJ2-5

CDR3: CASSLYPLRTSTFNEQFF
size: few
V: TRBV7-3
D: .
J: TRBJ2-1

CDR3: CASSLTSRVEQFF
size: many
V: TRBV7-8
D: .
J: TRBJ2-1